The source of this TCR beta chain is a study of T cells in localized non-small cell lung cancer. General study points: Density of T cells in blood, when higher, went with longer overall survival. Clonality of T cells reached its maximum in uninvolved adjacent lung, surpassing tumor. Sequencing, confined to only one tumor region, leaves heterogeneity possible. Among the top 100 tumor clones, a median about 57 appeared in adjacent lung.

A word on this clone: The antigen is not known.

Clones were read by immunoSEQ multiplex PCR, and TCRdb kept only the in-frame ones, dropping some. This sample yields more than 30,000 clones, of which roughly 90% are seen a single time; less than 20% belongs to the top ten. Germline loops: CDR1 MGHRA, CDR2 YSYEKL. J was trimmed by 8 bases and V by 0 bases; bases with no gene match: 1. The CDR3 covers 14 residues. The receptor was isolated from a man aged 35 to 69 with stage III lung adenocarcinoma. The V and J genes are TRBV4-1 and TRBJ1-6; 7 bases map to TRBD1. The sample in question was peripheral blood mononuclear cells, obtained before any cancer treatment. The CDR3 bases are TGCGCCAGCAGCCAAGACAGGGGGGATTCACCCCTCCACTTT. Amino acid sequence: CASSQDRGDSPLHF.